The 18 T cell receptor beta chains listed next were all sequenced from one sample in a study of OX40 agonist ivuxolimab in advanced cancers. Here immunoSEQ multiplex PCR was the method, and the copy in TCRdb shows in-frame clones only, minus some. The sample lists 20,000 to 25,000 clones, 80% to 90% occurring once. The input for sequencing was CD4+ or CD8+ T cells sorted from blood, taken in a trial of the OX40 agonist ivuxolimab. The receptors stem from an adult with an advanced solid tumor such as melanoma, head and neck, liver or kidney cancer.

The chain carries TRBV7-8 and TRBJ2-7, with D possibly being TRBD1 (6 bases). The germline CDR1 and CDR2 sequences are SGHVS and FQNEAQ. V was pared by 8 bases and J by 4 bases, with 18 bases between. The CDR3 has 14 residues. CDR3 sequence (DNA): TGTGCCAGCGGAAGGGGGACCGAGACGTACGAGCAGTACTTC. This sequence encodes CASGRGTETYEQYF.

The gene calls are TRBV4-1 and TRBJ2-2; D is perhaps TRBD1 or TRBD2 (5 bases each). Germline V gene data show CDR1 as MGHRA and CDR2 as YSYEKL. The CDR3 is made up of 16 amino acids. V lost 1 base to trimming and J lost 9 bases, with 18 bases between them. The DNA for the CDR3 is TGCGCCAGCAGCCAAGGGGTCGGGACGAATCGCCGGGAGCTGTTTTTT. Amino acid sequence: CASSQGVGTNRRELFF.

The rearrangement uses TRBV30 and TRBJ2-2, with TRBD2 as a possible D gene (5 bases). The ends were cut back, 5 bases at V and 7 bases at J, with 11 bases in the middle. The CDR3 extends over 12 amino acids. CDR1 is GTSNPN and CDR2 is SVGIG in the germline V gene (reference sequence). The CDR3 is CAWAEGSGELFF. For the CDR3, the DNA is TGTGCCTGGGCCGAGGGCAGCGGGGAGCTGTTTTTT.

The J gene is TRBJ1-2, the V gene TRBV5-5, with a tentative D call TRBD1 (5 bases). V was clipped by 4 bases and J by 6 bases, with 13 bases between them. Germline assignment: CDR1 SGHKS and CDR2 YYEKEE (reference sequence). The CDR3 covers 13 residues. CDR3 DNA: TGTGCCAGCAGCCCCTATGACAGCCATGGCTACACCTTC. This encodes CASSPYDSHGYTF. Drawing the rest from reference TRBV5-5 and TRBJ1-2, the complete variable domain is DAGVTQSPTHLIKTRGQQVTLRCSPISGHKSVSWYQQVLGQGPQFIFQYYEKEERGRGNFPDRFSARQFPNYSSELNVNALLLGDSALYLCASSPYDSHGYTFGSGTRLTVV.

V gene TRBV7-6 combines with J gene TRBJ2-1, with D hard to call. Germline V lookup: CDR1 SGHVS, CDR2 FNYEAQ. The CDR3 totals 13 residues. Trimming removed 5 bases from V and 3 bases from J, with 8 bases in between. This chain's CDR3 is CASSLSGYNEQFF. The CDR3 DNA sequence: TGTGCCAGCAGCCTCTCAGGCTACAATGAGCAGTTCTTC.

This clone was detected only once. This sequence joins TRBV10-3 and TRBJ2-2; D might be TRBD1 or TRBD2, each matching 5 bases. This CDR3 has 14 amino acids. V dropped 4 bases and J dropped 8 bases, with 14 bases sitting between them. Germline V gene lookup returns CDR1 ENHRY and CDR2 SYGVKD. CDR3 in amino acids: CAISGGTPLGELFF. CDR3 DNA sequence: TGTGCCATCAGTGGGGGGACCCCCCTAGGGGAGCTGTTTTTT.

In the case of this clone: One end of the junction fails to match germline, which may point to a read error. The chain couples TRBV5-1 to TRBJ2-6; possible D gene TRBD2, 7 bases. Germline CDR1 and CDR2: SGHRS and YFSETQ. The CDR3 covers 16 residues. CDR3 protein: CARRGRGVAGANVLTF. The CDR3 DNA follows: TGCGCCCGCAGGGGCCGGGGGGTAGCAGGGGCCAACGTCCTGACTTTC.

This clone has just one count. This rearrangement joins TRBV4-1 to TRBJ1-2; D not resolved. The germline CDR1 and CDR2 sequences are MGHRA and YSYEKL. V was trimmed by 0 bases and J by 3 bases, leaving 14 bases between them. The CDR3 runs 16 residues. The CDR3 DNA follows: TGCGCCAGCAGCCAAGACTCTCCGGCCGTATACTATGGCTACACCTTC. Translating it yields CASSQDSPAVYYGYTF.

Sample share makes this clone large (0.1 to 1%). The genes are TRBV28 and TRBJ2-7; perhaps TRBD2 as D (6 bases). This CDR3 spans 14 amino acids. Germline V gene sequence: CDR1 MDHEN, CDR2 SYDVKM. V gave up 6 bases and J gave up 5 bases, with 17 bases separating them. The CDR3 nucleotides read TGTGCCAGCAGACTCCCCGGGGGAATCAACGAGCAGTACTTC. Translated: CASRLPGGINEQYF. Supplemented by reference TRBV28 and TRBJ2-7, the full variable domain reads DVKVTQSSRYLVKRTGEKVFLECVQDMDHENMFWYRQDPGLGLRLIYFSYDVKMKEKGDIPEGYSVSREKKERFSLILESASTNQTSMYLCASRLPGGINEQYFGPGTRLTVT.

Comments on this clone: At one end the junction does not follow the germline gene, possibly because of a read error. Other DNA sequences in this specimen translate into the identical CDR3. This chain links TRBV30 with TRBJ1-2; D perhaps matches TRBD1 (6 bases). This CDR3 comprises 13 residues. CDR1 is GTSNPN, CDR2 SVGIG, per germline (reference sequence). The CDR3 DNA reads TGTGCTTGGAATCAGGGGCCCCACTATGGCTACACCTTC. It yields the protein CAWNQGPHYGYTF.

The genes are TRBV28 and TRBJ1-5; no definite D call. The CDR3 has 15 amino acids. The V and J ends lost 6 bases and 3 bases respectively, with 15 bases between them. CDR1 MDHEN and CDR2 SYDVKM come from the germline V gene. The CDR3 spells CASRYIQAFNQPQHF. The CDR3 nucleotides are TGTGCCAGCAGGTATATTCAGGCTTTCAATCAGCCCCAGCATTTT.

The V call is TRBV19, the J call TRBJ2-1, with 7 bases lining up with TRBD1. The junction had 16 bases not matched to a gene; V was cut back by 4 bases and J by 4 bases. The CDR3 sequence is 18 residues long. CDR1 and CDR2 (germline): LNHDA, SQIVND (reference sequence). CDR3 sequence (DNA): TGTGCCAGTAGTACTCAGCTCTCCGGACAGGATCAATACAATGAGCAGTTCTTC. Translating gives CASSTQLSGQDQYNEQFF.

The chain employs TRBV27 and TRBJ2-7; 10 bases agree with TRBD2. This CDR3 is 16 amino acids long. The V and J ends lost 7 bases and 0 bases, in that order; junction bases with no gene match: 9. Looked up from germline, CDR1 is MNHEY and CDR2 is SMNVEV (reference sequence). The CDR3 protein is CASNAKGLAPSYEQYF. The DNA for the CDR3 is TGTGCCAGCAACGCCAAGGGACTAGCGCCCTCCTACGAGCAGTACTTC.

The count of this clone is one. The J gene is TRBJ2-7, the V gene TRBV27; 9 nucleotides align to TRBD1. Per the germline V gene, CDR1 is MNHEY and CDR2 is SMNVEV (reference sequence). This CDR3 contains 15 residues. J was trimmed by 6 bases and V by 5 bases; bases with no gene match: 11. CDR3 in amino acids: CASSPTGGLRPEQYF. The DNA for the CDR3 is TGTGCCAGCAGTCCGACAGGGGGTTTGAGACCCGAGCAGTACTTC.

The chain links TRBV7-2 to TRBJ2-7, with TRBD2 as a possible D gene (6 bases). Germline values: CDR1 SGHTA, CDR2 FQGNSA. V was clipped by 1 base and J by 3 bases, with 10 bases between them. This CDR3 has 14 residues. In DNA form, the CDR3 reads TGTGCCAGCAGCTTAGTCCCCGGGAGCTACGAGCAGTACTTC. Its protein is CASSLVPGSYEQYF.

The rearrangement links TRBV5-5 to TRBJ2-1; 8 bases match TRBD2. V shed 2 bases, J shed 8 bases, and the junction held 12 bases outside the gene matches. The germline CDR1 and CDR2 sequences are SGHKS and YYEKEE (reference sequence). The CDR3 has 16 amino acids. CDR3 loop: CASSFYIAGPRDEQFF. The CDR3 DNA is TGTGCCAGCAGCTTTTACATAGCGGGACCCAGGGATGAGCAGTTCTTC.

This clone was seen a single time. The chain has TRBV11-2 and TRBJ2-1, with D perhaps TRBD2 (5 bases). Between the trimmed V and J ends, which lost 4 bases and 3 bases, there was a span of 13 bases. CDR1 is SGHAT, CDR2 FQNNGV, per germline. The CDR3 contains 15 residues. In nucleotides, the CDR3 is TGTGCCAGCAGCTCCTTCAGCGGAGGCTACAATGAGCAGTTCTTC. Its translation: CASSSFSGGYNEQFF.

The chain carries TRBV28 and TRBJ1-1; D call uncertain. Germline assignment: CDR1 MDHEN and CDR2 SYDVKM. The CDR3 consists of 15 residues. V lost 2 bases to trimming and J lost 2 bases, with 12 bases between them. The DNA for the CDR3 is TGTGCCAGCAGTTTAGCCGGCGCCCTTAACACTGAAGCTTTCTTT. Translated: CASSLAGALNTEAFF.